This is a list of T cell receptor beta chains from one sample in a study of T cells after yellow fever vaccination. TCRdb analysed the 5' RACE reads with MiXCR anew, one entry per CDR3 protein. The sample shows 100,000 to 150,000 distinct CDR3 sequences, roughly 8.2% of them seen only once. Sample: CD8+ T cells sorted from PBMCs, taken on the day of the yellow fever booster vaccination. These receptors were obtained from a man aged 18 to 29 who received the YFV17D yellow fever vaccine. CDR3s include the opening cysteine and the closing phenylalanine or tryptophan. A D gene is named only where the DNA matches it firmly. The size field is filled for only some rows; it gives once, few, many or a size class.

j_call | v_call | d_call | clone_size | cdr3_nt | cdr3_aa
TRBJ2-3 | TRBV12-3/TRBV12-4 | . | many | TGTGCCAGCAGTCCGGCAGGCGCAGATACGCAGTATTTT | CASSPAGADTQYF
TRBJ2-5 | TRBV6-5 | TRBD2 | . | TGTGCCAGCAGGTTAGCGGGGGGTCTACAAGAGACCCAGTACTTC | CASRLAGGLQETQYF
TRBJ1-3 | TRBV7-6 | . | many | TGTGCCAGCAGCTTAAGCGATGGGGTTGGAAACACCATATATTTT | CASSLSDGVGNTIYF
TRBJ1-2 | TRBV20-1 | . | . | TGCAGTGCTAGAGGCCCCCAGGGACCGGGACCCAACTATGGCTACACCTTC | CSARGPQGPGPNYGYTF
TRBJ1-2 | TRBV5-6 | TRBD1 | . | TGTGCCAGCAGCGAGGACAGGGGAGCTAACTATGGCTACACCTTC | CASSEDRGANYGYTF
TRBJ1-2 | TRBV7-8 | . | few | TGTGCCAGCAGCTTAGCCAGCCCGCGTGCCAGGGAGAACTATGGCTACACCTTC | CASSLASPRARENYGYTF
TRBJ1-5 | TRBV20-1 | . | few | TGCAGTGCTAGAGATCCTGGCAGGGCTAGCAATCAGCCCCAGCATTTT | CSARDPGRASNQPQHF
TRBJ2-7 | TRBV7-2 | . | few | TGTGCCAGCAGCTTCGGCCTCGGATCGGGAGAGCAGTACTTC | CASSFGLGSGEQYF
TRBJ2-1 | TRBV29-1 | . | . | TGCAGCGTTGAAGATAGGAAAATAGAGCAGTTCTTC | CSVEDRKIEQFF
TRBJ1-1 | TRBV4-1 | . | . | TGCGCCAGCAGCCAAGAGGGGCAGCTCAGAGGGACTGAAGCTTTCTTT | CASSQEGQLRGTEAFF
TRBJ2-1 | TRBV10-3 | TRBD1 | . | TGTGCCTGCGGCCCAGGGGGTTTAAATGAGCAGTTCTTC | CACGPGGLNEQFF
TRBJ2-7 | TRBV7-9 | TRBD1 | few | TGTGCCAGCAGTTCCCCGTTGGGACAGGGTGATAACTACGAGCAGTACTTC | CASSSPLGQGDNYEQYF
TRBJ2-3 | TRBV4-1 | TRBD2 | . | TGCGCCAGCAGCCAGGTGCTAGCGGGGGGCAGCACAGATACGCAGTATTTT | CASSQVLAGGSTDTQYF
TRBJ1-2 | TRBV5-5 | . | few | TGTGCCAGCAGCTTTGAGCCCTTCCGCCCTAACTATGGCTACACCTTC | CASSFEPFRPNYGYTF
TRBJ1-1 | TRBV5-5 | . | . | TGTGCCAGCAACCAAGAGTACACTGAAGCTTTCTTT | CASNQEYTEAFF
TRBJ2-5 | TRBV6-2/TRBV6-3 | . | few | TGTGCCAGCAGTTACTCGCGGGGAGGATGGGAGACCCAGTACTTC | CASSYSRGGWETQYF
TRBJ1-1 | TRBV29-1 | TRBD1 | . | TGCAGCGTGACAGGGATGAACACTGAAGCTTTCTTT | CSVTGMNTEAFF
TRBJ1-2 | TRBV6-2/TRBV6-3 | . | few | TGTGCCAGCAGTTACGGCGTGGCAGGGTTGGATGGCTACACCTTC | CASSYGVAGLDGYTF
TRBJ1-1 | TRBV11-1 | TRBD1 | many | TGTGCCAGCAGCCCCCTGACAGGGCATAGTGAAGCTTTCTTT | CASSPLTGHSEAFF
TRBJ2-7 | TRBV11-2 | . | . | TGTGCCAGCAGCCCCGGGACACCAGTAACCTACGAGCAGTACTTC | CASSPGTPVTYEQYF
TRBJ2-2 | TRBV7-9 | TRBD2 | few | TGTGCCAGCAGTCATACTAGCGGGGGCCTCACCGGGGAGCTGTTTTTT | CASSHTSGGLTGELFF